This TCR beta chain was documented in a study of T cells after yellow fever vaccination. In regard to this clonotype: Antigen: not known.

V was clipped by 0 bases and J by 4 bases, with 12 bases between them. The CDR3 spans 14 residues. CDR1 SQVTM and CDR2 ANQGSEA come from the germline V gene. Points from the study as a whole: The study noted that FACS-sorted repertoires could contain abundant clonotypes contaminating from the bulk population. When the response was secondary, it was weaker but reached its peak faster, day 5 versus 15.

A 5'RACE template-switching step, the method used to make TCR cDNA, added a universal primer site and UMIs. MiXCR, applied by TCRdb to the 5' RACE reads, yields one record per CDR3 protein. The sample holds about 630,000 distinct CDR3 sequences, about 12% seen once. This sequence joins TRBV29-1 and TRBJ1-2; perhaps TRBD1 as D (5 bases). This clonotype was obtained from a man aged 25 to 45 who received the YFV17D yellow fever vaccine. The sequencing used PBMCs, collected on the day of the yellow fever booster vaccination. The CDR3 loop reads CSVEDLPGTYGYTF. The DNA of the CDR3 is TGCAGCGTTGAAGATCTCCCAGGGACCTATGGCTACACCTTC.